These T cell receptor beta chains were read from a single sample in a study of CD8 T cells in Susac syndrome. TCRdb reanalysed the immunoSEQ multiplex PCR reads using MiXCR and keeps one entry per CDR3 protein. The sample holds around 300,000 distinct CDR3 sequences, approximately 90% seen once. Input material: CD4+ T cells from PBMCs. These receptors were collected from a human donor with multiple sclerosis. Each CDR3 is given with its conserved first and last residue. The order of the fields is V gene, J gene, D gene, clone size, CDR3 DNA, CDR3 protein. The D gene is left open where the match is weak. The listing skips clone size in some rows; elsewhere it reads once, few, many or a size class.

>TRBV11-2|TRBJ1-2|.|.
TGTGCCAGCAGCCGGAACCAGCGGAACTATGGCTACACCTTC
CASSRNQRNYGYTF
>TRBV7-2|TRBJ2-7|.|.
TGTGCCAGCAGCTTTGCTTTGTTTGACGTGGCGGATTCCTACGAGCAGTACTTC
CASSFALFDVADSYEQYF
>TRBV5-1|TRBJ2-7|TRBD1|.
TGCGCCAGCAGCTTGGGCACCGGGACAGGGGCCTACGAGCAGTACTTC
CASSLGTGTGAYEQYF
>TRBV7-9|TRBJ2-5|.|.
TGTGCCAGCAGCTTAACCGGAATTAACCAAGAGACCCAGTACTTC
CASSLTGINQETQYF
>TRBV19|TRBJ1-2|.|.
TGTGCCAGTAGTATTGACAGGAGTCTATATGGCTACACCTTC
CASSIDRSLYGYTF
>TRBV2|TRBJ1-1|.|.
TGTGCCAGCAGTTTGGGGGGGGTGAACACTGAAGCTTTCTTT
CASSLGGVNTEAFF
>TRBV11-2|TRBJ1-1|.|once
TGTGCCAGCAGCCCCGTGAGAGGGGGAATGAGAGCTTTCTTT
CASSPVRGGMRAFF
>TRBV6-6|TRBJ1-2|TRBD1|.
TGTGCCAGCAGTTACGGGGCAGGGGGCGGTGGCTACACCTTC
CASSYGAGGGGYTF
>TRBV7-7|TRBJ2-5|TRBD2|.
TGTGCTAGCAGCGTTAGCGGGGGGTTAGAGACCCAGTACTTC
CASSVSGGLETQYF
>TRBV7-2|TRBJ2-4|TRBD2|.
TGTGCCAGCAGCTTAGTAAGGGCTAGCGGGAGGAAGGCCAAAAACATTCAGTACTTC
CASSLVRASGRKAKNIQYF
>TRBV25-1|TRBJ1-2|TRBD1|few
TGTGCCAGCAGTCCGGGACAGGGCTATGGCTACACCTTC
CASSPGQGYGYTF
>TRBV4-3|TRBJ1-3|.|.
TGCGCCAGCAGCCATGAGGGGCCGGGAAACACCATATATTTT
CASSHEGPGNTIYF
>TRBV5-1|TRBJ2-7|.|.
TGCGCCAGCAGCTTCATGACAGACTTTTTGGGGGAGCAGTACTTC
CASSFMTDFLGEQYF
>TRBV21-1|TRBJ1-2|.|.
TGTGCCAGCAGCACTAAAGTGGGGTGGATAGAAGGGCATGGCTACACCTTC
CASSTKVGWIEGHGYTF
>TRBV15|TRBJ2-6|TRBD2|.
TGTGCCACCAGCAGCGGACTAGGACGTCAACAAGAATCCTTTTCTGGGGCCAACGTCCTGACTTTC
CATSSGLGRQQESFSGANVLTF
>TRBV5-5|TRBJ1-2|.|.
TGTGCCAGCAGCCCCAGAATCCTGGGGGACTATGGCTACACCTTC
CASSPRILGDYGYTF
>TRBV20-1|TRBJ2-7|.|.
TGCAGTGCTCCCTCTATGACCGGTGGGGAGCAGTACTTC
CSAPSMTGGEQYF
>TRBV19|TRBJ1-5|.|once
TGTGCCAGTAGTATCCTAGATAGCAATCAGCCCCAGCATTTT
CASSILDSNQPQHF
>TRBV7-2|TRBJ1-4|.|.
TGTGCCAGCAGCCCCAGACAGTTCCGCGATGAAAAACTGTTTTTT
CASSPRQFRDEKLFF
>TRBV18|TRBJ1-1|TRBD1|.
TGTGCCAGCTCCCGGGACAGTGAAGCTTTCTTT
CASSRDSEAFF
>TRBV7-2|TRBJ2-3|.|.
TGTGCCAGCAGCCAGGACTACCTTAGCACAGATACGCAGTATTTT
CASSQDYLSTDTQYF
>TRBV20-1|TRBJ2-7|.|.
TGCAGTGCTCTGTCAGAGTACGAGCAGTACTTC
CSALSEYEQYF